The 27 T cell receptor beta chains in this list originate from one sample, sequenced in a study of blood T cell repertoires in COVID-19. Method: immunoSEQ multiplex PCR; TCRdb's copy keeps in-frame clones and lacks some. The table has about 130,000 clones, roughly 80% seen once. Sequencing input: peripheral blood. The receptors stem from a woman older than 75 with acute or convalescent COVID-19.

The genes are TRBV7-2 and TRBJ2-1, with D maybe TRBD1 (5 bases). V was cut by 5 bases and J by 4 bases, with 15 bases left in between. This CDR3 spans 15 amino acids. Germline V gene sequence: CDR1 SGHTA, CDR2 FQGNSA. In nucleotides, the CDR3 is TGTGCCAGCAGCCAACAGGTAGGGAATTACAATGAGCAGTTCTTC. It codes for CASSQQVGNYNEQFF.

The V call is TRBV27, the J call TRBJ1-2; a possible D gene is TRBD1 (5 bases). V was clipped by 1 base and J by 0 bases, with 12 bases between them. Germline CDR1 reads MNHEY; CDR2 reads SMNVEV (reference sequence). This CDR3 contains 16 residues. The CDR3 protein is CASSLLQGRANYGYTF. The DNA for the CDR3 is TGTGCCAGCAGTTTATTGCAGGGTCGGGCTAACTATGGCTACACCTTC.

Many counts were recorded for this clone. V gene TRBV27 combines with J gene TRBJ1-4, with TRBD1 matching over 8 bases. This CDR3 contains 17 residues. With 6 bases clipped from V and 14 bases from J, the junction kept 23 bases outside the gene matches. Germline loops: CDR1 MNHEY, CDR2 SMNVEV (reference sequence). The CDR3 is CASSPTTPGGGISSLFF. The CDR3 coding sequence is TGTGCCAGCAGCCCCACGACCCCAGGGGGCGGCATTAGTTCGCTGTTTTTT.

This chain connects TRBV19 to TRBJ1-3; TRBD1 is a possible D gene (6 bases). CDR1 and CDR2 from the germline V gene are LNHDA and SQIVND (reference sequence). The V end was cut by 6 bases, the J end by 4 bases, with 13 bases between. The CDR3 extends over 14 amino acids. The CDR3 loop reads CASRLQGTGNTIYF. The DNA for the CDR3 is TGTGCCAGTAGGCTACAGGGCACGGGAAACACCATATATTTT.

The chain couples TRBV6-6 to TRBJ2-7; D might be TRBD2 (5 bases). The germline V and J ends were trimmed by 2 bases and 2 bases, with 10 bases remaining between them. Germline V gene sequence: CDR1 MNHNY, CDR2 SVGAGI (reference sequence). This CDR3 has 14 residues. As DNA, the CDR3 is TGTGCCAGCAGTTACACTCGGGGTCCCTACGAGCAGTACTTC. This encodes CASSYTRGPYEQYF.

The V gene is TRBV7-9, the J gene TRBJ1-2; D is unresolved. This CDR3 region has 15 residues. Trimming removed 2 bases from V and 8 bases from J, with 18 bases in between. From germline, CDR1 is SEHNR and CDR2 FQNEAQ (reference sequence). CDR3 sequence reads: CASSLTAGSIRGYTF. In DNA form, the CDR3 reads TGTGCCAGCAGCTTAACCGCCGGTTCGATTCGGGGCTACACCTTC.

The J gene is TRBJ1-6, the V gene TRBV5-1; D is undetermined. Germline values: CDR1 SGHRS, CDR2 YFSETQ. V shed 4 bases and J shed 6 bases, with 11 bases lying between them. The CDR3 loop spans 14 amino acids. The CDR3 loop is CASSPALINSPLHF. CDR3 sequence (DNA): TGCGCCAGCAGCCCCGCGCTGATTAATTCACCCCTCCACTTT.

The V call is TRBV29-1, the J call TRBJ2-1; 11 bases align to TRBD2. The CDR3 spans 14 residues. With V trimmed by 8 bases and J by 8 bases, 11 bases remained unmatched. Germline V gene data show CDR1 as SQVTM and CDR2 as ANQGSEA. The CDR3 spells CSFITSGSRDEQFF. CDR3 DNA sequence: TGCAGCTTTATCACTAGCGGGAGTCGGGATGAGCAGTTCTTC.

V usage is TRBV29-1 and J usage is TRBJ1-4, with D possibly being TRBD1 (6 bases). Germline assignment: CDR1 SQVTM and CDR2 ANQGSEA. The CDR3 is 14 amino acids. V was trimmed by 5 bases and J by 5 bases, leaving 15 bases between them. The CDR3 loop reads CSVTGMQGNEKLFF. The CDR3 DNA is TGCAGCGTTACTGGGATGCAGGGGAATGAAAAACTGTTTTTT.

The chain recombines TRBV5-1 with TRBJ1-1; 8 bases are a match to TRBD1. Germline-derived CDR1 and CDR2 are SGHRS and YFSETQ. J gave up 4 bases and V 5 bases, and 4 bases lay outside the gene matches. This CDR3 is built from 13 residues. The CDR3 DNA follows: TGCGCCAGCAGGTTACAGGGGGGCACTGAAGCTTTCTTT. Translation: CASRLQGGTEAFF.

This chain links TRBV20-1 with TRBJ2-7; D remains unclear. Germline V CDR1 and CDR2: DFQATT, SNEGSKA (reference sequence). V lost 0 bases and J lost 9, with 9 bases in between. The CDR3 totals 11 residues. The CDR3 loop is CSARDGVGQYF. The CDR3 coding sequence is TGCAGTGCTAGAGATGGAGTAGGGCAGTACTTC.

The CDR3 spells CASSESTGNTEAFF. The DNA of the CDR3 is TGCGCCAGCAGTGAGTCGACAGGGAACACTGAAGCTTTCTTT. The V and J genes are TRBV10-1 and TRBJ1-1; possibly TRBD1 for D (6 bases). CDR3 length equals 14 residues. V lost 0 bases and J lost 1, with 6 bases in between. Germline V CDR1 and CDR2: WNHNN, SYGVQD (reference sequence).

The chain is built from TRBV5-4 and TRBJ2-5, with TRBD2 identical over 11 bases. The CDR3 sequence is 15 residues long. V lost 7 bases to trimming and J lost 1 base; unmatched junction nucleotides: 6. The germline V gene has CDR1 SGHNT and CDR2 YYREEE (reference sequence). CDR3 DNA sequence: TGTGCCAGCGGGGGGACTAGCGGAGCCCAAGAGACCCAGTACTTC. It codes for CASGGTSGAQETQYF.

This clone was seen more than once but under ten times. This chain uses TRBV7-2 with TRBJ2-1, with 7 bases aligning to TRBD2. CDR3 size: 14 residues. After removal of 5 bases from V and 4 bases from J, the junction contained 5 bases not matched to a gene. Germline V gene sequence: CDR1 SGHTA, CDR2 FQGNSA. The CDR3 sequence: CASSVGGRYNEQFF. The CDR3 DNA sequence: TGTGCCAGCAGCGTGGGGGGGAGATACAATGAGCAGTTCTTC.

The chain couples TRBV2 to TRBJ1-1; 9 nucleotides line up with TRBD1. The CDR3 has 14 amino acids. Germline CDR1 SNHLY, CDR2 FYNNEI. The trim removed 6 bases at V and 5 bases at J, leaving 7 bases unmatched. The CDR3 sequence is CASRGQGRFTEAFF. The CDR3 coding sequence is TGTGCCAGCAGGGGACAGGGTCGGTTTACTGAAGCTTTCTTT. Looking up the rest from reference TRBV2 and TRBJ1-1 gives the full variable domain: EPEVTQTPSHQVTQMGQEVILRCVPISNHLYFYWYRQILGQKVEFLVSFYNNEISEKSEIFDDQFSVERPDGSNFTLKIRSTKLEDSAMYFCASRGQGRFTEAFFGQGTRLTVV.

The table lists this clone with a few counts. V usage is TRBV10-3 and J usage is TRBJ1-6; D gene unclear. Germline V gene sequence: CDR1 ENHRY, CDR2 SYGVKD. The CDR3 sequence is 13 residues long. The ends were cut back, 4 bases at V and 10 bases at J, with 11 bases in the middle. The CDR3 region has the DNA TGTGCCATCAGTGTCGGGGAACACTCACCCCTCCACTTT. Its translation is CAISVGEHSPLHF.

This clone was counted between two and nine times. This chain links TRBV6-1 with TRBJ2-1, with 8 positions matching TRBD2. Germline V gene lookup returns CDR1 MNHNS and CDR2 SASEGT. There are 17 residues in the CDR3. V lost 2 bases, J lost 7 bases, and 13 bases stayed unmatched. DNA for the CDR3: TGTGCCAGCAGTGAAACGACGGGACGGGGGGGCCGTAATGAGCAGTTCTTC. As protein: CASSETTGRGGRNEQFF.

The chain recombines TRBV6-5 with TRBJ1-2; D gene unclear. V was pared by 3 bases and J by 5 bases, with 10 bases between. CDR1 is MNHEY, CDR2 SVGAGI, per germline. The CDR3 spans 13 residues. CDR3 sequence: CASSYHFGYGYTF. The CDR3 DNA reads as TGTGCCAGCAGTTATCACTTCGGGTATGGCTACACCTTC.

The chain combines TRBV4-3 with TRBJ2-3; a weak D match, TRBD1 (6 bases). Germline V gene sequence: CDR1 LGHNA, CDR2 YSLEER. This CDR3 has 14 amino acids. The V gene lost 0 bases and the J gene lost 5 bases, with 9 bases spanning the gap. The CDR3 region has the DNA TGCGCCAGCAGCCAAGAACAGGGTTTAGATACGCAGTATTTT. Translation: CASSQEQGLDTQYF.

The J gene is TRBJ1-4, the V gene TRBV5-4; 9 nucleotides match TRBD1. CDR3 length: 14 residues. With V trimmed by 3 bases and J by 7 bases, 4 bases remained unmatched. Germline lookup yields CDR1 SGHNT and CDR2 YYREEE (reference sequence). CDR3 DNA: TGTGCCAGCAGCTACGGGACAGGGCGTGAAAAACTGTTTTTT. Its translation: CASSYGTGREKLFF.

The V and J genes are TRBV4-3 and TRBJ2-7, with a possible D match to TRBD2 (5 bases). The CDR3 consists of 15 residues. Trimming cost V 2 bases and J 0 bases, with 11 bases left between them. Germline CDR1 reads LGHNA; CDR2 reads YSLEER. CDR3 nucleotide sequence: TGCGCCAGCAGCCAACGGACTGGCAGCTCCTACGAGCAGTACTTC. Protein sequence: CASSQRTGSSYEQYF.

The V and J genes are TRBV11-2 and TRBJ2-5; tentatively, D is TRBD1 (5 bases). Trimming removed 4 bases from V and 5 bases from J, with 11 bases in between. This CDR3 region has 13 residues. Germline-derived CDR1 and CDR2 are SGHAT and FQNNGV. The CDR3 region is CASSSRVPETQYF. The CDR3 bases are TGTGCCAGCAGCTCCAGGGTCCCGGAGACCCAGTACTTC. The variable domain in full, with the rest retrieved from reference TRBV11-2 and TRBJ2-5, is EAGVAQSPRYKIIEKRQSVAFWCNPISGHATLYWYQQILGQGPKLLIQFQNNGVVDDSQLPKDRFSAERLKGVDSTLKIQPAKLEDSAVYLCASSSRVPETQYFGPGTRLLVL.

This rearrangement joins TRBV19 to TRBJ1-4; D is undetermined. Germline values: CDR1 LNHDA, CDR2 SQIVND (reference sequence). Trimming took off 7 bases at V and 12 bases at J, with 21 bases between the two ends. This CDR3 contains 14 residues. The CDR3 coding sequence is TGTGCCAGTACGGTTTTAGAGGGTGTCGGGGAACTGTTTTTT. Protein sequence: CASTVLEGVGELFF.

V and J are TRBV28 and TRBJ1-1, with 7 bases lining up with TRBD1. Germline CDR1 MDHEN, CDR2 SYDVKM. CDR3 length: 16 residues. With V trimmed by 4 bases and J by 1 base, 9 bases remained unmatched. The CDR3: CASSSPRGPSNTEAFF. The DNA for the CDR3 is TGTGCCAGCAGTTCCCCGAGGGGGCCGTCGAACACTGAAGCTTTCTTT.

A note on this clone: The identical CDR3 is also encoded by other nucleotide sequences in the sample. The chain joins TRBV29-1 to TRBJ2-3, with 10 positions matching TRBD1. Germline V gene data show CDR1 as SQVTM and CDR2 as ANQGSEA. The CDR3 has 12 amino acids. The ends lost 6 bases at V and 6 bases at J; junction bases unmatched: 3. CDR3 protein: CSVRQGADTQYF. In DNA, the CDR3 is TGCAGCGTCAGACAGGGGGCGGATACGCAGTATTTT.

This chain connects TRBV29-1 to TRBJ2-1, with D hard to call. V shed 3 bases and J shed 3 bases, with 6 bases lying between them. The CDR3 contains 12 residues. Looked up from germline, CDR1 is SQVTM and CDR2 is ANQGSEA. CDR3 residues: CSVDLNYNEQFF. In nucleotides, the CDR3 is TGCAGCGTTGACCTAAACTACAATGAGCAGTTCTTC.

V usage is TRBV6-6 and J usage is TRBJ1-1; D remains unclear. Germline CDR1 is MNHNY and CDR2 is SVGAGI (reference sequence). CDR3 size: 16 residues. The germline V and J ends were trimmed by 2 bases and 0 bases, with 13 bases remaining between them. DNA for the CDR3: TGTGCCAGCAGTTACCCGAAGGGAGTCATGAACACTGAAGCTTTCTTT. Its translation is CASSYPKGVMNTEAFF.